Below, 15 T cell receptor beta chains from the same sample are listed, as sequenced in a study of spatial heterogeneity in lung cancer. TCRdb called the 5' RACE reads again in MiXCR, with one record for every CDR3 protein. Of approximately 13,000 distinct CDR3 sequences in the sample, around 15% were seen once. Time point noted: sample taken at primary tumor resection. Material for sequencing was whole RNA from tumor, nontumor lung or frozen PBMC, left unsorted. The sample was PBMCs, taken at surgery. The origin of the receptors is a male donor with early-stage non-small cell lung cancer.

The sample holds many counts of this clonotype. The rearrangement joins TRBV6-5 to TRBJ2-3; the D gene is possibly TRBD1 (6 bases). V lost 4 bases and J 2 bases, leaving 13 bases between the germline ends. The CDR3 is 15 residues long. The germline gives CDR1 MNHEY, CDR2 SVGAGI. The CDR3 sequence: CASSSTQGYTDTQYF. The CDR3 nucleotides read TGTGCCAGCAGTTCCACACAGGGTTACACAGATACGCAGTATTTT.

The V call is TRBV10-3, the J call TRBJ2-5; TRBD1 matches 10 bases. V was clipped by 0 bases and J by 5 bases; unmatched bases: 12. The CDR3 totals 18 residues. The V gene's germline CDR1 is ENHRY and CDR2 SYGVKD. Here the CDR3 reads CAISESSAGTGDLETQYF. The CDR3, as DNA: TGTGCCATCAGTGAGTCTAGTGCTGGGACAGGGGACCTCGAGACCCAGTACTTC.

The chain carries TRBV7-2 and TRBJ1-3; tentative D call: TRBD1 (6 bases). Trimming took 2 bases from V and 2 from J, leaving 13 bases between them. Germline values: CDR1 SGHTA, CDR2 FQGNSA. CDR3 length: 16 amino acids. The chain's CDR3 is CASSLSAGATGNTIYF. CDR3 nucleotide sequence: TGTGCCAGCAGCTTATCGGCAGGGGCCACTGGAAACACCATATATTTT.

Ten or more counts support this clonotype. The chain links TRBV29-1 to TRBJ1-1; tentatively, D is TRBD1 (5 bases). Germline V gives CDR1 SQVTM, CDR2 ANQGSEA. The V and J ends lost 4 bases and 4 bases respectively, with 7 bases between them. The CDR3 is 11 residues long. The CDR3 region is CSVGGGTEAFF. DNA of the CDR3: TGCAGCGTTGGGGGGGGCACTGAAGCTTTCTTT. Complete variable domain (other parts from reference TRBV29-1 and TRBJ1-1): SAVISQKPSRDICQRGTSLTIQCQVDSQVTMMFWYRQQPGQSLTLIATANQGSEATYESGFVIDKFPISRPNLTFSTLTVSNMSPEDSSIYLCSVGGGTEAFFGQGTRLTVV.

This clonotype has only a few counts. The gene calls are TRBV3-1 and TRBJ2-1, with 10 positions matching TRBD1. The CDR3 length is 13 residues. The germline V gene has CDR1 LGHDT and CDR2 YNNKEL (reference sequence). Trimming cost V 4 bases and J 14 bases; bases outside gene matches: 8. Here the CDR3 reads CASSPPGTGEKFF. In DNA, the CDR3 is TGTGCCAGCAGCCCCCCCGGGACAGGGGAAAAGTTCTTC.

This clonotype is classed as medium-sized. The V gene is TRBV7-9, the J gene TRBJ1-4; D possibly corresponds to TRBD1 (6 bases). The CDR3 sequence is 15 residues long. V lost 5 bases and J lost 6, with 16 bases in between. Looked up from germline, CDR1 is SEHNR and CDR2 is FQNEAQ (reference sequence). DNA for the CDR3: TGTGCCAGCAGCGTATCACAGGGAAGGGATGAAAAACTGTTTTTT. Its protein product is CASSVSQGRDEKLFF.

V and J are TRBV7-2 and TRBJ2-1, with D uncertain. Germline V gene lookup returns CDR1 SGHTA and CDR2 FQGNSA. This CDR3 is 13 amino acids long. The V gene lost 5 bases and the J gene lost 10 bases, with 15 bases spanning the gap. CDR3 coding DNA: TGTGCCAGCAGCCCCCCCGTACTCGACGAGCAGTTCTTC. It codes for CASSPPVLDEQFF.

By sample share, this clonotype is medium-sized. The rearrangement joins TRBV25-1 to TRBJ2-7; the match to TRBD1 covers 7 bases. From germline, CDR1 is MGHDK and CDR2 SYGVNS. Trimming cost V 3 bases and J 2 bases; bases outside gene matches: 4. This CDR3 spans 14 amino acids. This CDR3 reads CASSDRDRAYEQYF. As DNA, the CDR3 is TGTGCCAGCAGTGATCGGGACAGAGCCTACGAGCAGTACTTC.

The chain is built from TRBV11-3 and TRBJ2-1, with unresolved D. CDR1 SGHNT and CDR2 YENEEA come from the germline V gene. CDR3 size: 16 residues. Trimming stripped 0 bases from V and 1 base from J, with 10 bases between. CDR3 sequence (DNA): TGTGCCAGCAGCTTAGATTCGGCCAGATCCTACAATGAGCAGTTCTTC. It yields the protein CASSLDSARSYNEQFF.

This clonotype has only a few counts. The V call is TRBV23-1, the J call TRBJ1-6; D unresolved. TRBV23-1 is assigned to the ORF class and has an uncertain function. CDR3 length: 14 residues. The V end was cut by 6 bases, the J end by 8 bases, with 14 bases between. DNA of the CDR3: TGCGCCAGCAGCCTGTCCGCCTGGGATTCACCCCTCCACTTT. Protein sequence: CASSLSAWDSPLHF.

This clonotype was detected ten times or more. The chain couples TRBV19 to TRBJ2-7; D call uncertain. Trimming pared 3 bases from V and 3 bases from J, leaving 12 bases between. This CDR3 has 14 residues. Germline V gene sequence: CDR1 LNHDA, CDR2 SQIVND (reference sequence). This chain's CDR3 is CASSINDGRYEQYF. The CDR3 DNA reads TGTGCCAGTAGTATTAACGACGGCCGCTACGAGCAGTACTTC. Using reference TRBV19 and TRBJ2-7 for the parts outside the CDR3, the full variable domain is DGGITQSPKYLFRKEGQNVTLSCEQNLNHDAMYWYRQDPGQGLRLIYYSQIVNDFQKGDIAEGYSVSREKKESFPLTVTSAQKNPTAFYLCASSINDGRYEQYFGPGTRLTVT.

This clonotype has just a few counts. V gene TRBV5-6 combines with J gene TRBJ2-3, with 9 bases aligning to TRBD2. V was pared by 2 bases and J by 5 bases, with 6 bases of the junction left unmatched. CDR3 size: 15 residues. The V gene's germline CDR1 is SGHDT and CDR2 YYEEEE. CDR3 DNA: TGTGCCAGCAGCTTCCTGGGACTAGCCAAAGATACGCAGTATTTT. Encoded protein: CASSFLGLAKDTQYF.

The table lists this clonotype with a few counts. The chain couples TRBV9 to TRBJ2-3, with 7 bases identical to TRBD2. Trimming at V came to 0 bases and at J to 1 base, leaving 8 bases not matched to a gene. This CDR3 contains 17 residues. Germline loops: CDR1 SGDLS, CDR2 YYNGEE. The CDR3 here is CASSVGAGGGGTDTQYF. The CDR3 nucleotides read TGTGCCAGCAGCGTAGGAGCGGGCGGGGGAGGCACAGATACGCAGTATTTT.

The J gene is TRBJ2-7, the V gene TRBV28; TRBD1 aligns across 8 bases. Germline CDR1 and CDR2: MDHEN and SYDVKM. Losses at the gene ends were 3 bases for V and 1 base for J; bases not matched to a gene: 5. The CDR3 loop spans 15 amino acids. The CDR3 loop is CASSFPRTGSYEQYF. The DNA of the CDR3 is TGTGCCAGCAGTTTTCCACGGACAGGGTCCTACGAGCAGTACTTC.

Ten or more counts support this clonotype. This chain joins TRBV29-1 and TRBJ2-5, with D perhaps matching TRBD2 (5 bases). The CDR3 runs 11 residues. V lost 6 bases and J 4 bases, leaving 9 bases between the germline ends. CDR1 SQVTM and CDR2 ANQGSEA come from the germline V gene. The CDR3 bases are TGCAGCGTGAGTAGCGTAGAGACCCAGTACTTC. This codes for CSVSSVETQYF.